This T cell receptor (beta chain) is from a study of blood T cells in healthy people across ages. Next came a second PCR, run for roughly 6 to 11 cycles, which used a sample-barcoded 5' primer along with a J-beta primer mix. Unique molecular identifiers of 12 random nucleotides labeled each cDNA. TCRdb re-called the 5' RACE reads with MiXCR, one entry per CDR3 protein. The top ten hold approximately 10% of the sample, which has about 1.6 million distinct CDR3 sequences, about 32% seen once. The germline CDR1 and CDR2 sequences are DFQATT and SNEGSKA (reference sequence). The CDR3 spans 15 residues. V dropped 4 bases and J dropped 2; count of bases not matched to a gene: 8.

The rearrangement links TRBV20-1 to TRBJ1-5; 7 nucleotides match TRBD1. The sample taken for sequencing was blood. This clonotype originated in a woman in her twenties or thirties in good health. For the CDR3, the DNA is TGCAGTGCTAAGGGGGCAAGAATGGGCAATCAGCCCCAGCATTTT. It codes for CSAKGARMGNQPQHF.